These T cell receptor beta chains were read from a single sample in a study of shared clonotypes between healthy human individuals. TCRdb's table, derived via immunoSEQ multiplex PCR, lists solely in-frame clones and lacks some. This table holds over 2 million clones, 92% found once. Sequencing was performed on naive CD4+ T cells from PBMCs. The receptors derive from a man between 18 and 29 years old in good health. Some clones in this sample may be carry-over from other donors' samples. The CDR3 runs from the conserved cysteine through the conserved F or W. D genes are given only for firm matches. Not every row has a clone size; where given, it reads once, few, many or a size class.

NA NA TRBJ2-2 TRBV5-4 CASSMKSGELFF TGTGCCAGCAGCATGAAGTCCGGGGAGCTGTTTTTT
NA TRBD1 TRBJ1-2 TRBV5-1 CASSSEGQGARDGYTF TGCGCCAGCAGCTCCGAAGGACAGGGGGCTCGGGATGGCTACACCTTC
NA NA TRBJ1-1 TRBV5-4 CASSLGGQMNTEAFF TGTGCCAGCAGCCTGGGTGGACAAATGAACACTGAAGCTTTCTTT
NA TRBD2 TRBJ2-7 TRBV6-1 CASNSPGRAQEQYF TGTGCCAGCAATAGTCCGGGGAGGGCCCAAGAGCAGTACTTC
NA TRBD2 TRBJ2-3 TRBV19 CASRMLAGTDTQYF TGTGCCAGCCGTATGCTAGCGGGCACAGATACGCAGTATTTT
NA TRBD1 TRBJ1-1 TRBV2 CASSSQGSTEAFF TGTGCCAGCAGCTCACAGGGGAGCACTGAAGCTTTCTTT
once NA TRBJ2-5 TRBV18 CASSPTGTGETQYF TGTGCCAGCTCGCCGACAGGGACTGGAGAGACCCAGTACTTC
NA NA TRBJ1-1 TRBV12-5 CASGQGRGDTEAFF TGTGCTAGTGGCCAGGGGAGGGGTGACACTGAAGCTTTCTTT
NA NA TRBJ2-6 TRBV5-1 CASSPEAPGGANVLTF TGCGCCAGCAGCCCCGAGGCTCCGGGGGGGGCCAACGTCCTGACTTTC
NA NA TRBJ1-3 TRBV2 CASSVGLYSGNTIYF TGTGCCAGCAGTGTTGGGCTGTACTCTGGAAACACCATATATTTT
once TRBD1 TRBJ1-1 TRBV5-1 CASSLGTGGRDTEAFF TGCGCCAGCAGCTTGGGGACAGGGGGCCGTGACACTGAAGCTTTCTTT
NA NA TRBJ2-1 TRBV20-1 CSAERNEQFF TGCAGTGCCGAGCGCAATGAGCAGTTCTTC
NA TRBD2 TRBJ2-1 TRBV2 CASSEGASGTHNEQFF TGTGCCAGCAGTGAAGGTGCTAGCGGGACCCACAATGAGCAGTTCTTC
NA TRBD1 TRBJ2-2 TRBV19 CASTPPGQGTTGELFF TGTGCCAGTACCCCTCCGGGACAGGGGACCACCGGGGAGCTGTTTTTT
NA NA TRBJ2-2 TRBV18 CASSPDGPQSGELFF TGTGCCAGCTCCCCAGATGGACCCCAATCCGGGGAGCTGTTTTTT
NA TRBD1 TRBJ1-5 TRBV28 CASRTYPGGRSQPQHF TGTGCCAGCAGAACCTACCCAGGGGGTCGGAGTCAGCCCCAGCATTTT
NA TRBD1 TRBJ1-4 TRBV6-5 CASSGTGVGEKLFF TGTGCCAGCAGTGGCACAGGGGTTGGCGAAAAACTGTTTTTT
NA NA TRBJ1-5 TRBV9 CASSAGHYSNQPQHF TGTGCCAGCAGCGCCGGACACTATAGCAATCAGCCCCAGCATTTT
NA TRBD1 TRBJ2-3 TRBV19 CASSPRGPDTQYF TGTGCCAGTAGTCCTAGGGGGCCAGATACGCAGTATTTT
NA NA TRBJ1-1 TRBV27 CASSLQGTMNTEAFF TGTGCCAGCAGTTTACAGGGGACCATGAACACTGAAGCTTTCTTT
NA NA TRBJ1-2 TRBV10-2 CASSFQENYGYTF TGCGCCAGCAGTTTCCAGGAGAACTATGGCTACACCTTC
NA NA TRBJ2-1 TRBV5-1 CASREGADNEQFF TGCGCCTCGCGGGAAGGGGCGGACAATGAGCAGTTCTTC
NA NA TRBJ1-2 TRBV6-5 CASSGSGAYGYTF TGTGCCAGCAGTGGCTCAGGGGCATATGGCTACACCTTC
NA TRBD1 TRBJ2-7 TRBV6-5 CASSRDSIRYEQYF TGTGCCAGCAGCAGGGACAGCATTCGGTACGAGCAGTACTTC
NA TRBD1 TRBJ1-2 TRBV7-8 CASSLVGQPDGYTF TGTGCCAGCAGCTTAGTGGGACAGCCAGATGGCTACACCTTC
once NA TRBJ1-4 TRBV7-3 CASSLIPGGNEKLFF TGTGCCAGCAGCTTAATACCCGGGGGGAATGAAAAACTGTTTTTT
NA NA TRBJ2-1 TRBV7-7 CASSPAGRYNEQFF TGTGCCAGCAGCCCCGCGGGCCGCTACAATGAGCAGTTCTTC
NA NA TRBJ1-3 TRBV4-1 CASSQESIQSSSGNTIYF TGCGCCAGCAGCCAAGAGTCAATCCAGTCCTCCTCTGGAAACACCATATATTTT
NA NA TRBJ1-1 TRBV5-1 CASTLTGLNTEAFF TGCGCCAGCACCTTAACAGGGCTGAACACTGAAGCTTTCTTT
NA TRBD2 TRBJ2-3 TRBV27 CASSFPEASGRPSGTDTQYF TGTGCCAGCAGTTTCCCCGAGGCTAGCGGGAGACCTTCCGGCACAGATACGCAGTATTTT
NA NA TRBJ2-7 TRBV7-2 CASSLVGGLGYEQYF TGTGCCAGCAGCTTAGTCGGGGGTCTTGGCTACGAGCAGTACTTC
NA TRBD1 TRBJ1-4 TRBV5-4 CASSKTGGGTNEKLFF TGTGCCAGCAGCAAAACAGGGGGGGGAACTAATGAAAAACTGTTTTTT
NA TRBD1 TRBJ1-1 TRBV29-1 CSDDRGPF TGCAGCGACGACAGGGGACCCTTT
NA TRBD2 TRBJ2-1 TRBV2 CASSKTLGTSINEQFF TGTGCCAGCAGCAAGACTCTCGGGACTAGCATCAATGAGCAGTTCTTC
NA NA TRBJ2-3 TRBV5-5 CASRKQGGLDTQYF TGTGCCAGTCGTAAGCAGGGTGGGTTAGATACGCAGTATTTT
NA TRBD2 TRBJ2-1 TRBV7-2 CASSSGASGEFF TGTGCCAGCAGTTCAGGCGCTAGCGGAGAGTTCTTC
NA TRBD2 TRBJ2-1 TRBV9 CASSVAPLASSYNEQFF TGTGCCAGCAGCGTAGCTCCACTAGCGAGCTCCTACAATGAGCAGTTCTTC
NA NA TRBJ2-4 TRBV4-1 CASSQPRAKNIQYF TGCGCCAGCAGCCAACCGAGGGCCAAAAACATTCAGTACTTC
NA NA TRBJ2-4 TRBV2 CASSATLAKNIQYF TGTGCCAGCAGTGCAACCTTAGCCAAAAACATTCAGTACTTC
NA TRBD1 TRBJ1-2 TRBV15 CATSRGGTGGPGYTF TGTGCCACCAGCAGAGGTGGGACAGGTGGCCCTGGCTACACCTTC
NA TRBD1 TRBJ2-4 TRBV7-2 CASSLRDSKNIQYF TGTGCCAGCAGCCTCCGGGACAGCAAAAACATTCAGTACTTC
NA TRBD2 TRBJ2-3 TRBV10-3 CAITPRLAGGGDTQYF TGTGCCATCACGCCCCGGCTAGCGGGAGGGGGAGATACGCAGTATTTT
NA NA TRBJ2-3 TRBV7-3 CASSQWALGSTDTQYF TGTGCCAGCAGTCAATGGGCACTAGGGAGCACAGATACGCAGTATTTT
NA TRBD1 TRBJ1-6 TRBV7-9 CASSHRDSNSPLHF TGTGCCAGCAGCCACCGGGACAGCAATTCACCCCTCCACTTT
NA NA TRBJ1-1 TRBV19 CASTPGQTPFEAFF TGTGCCAGTACCCCAGGACAGACACCTTTTGAAGCTTTCTTT